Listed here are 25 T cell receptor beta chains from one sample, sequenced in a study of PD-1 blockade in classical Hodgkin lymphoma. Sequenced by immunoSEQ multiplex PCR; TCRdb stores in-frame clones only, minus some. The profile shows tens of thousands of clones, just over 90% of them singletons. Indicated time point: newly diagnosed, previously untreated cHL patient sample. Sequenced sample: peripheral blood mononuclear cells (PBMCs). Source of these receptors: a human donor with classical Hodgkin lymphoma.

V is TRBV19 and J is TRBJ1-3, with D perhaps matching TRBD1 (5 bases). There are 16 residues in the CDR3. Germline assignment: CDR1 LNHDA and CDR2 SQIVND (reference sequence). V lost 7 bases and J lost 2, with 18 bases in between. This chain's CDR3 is CASTLMSSGTGNTIYF. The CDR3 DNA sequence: TGTGCCAGTACCCTGATGTCGTCAGGGACTGGAAACACCATATATTTT.

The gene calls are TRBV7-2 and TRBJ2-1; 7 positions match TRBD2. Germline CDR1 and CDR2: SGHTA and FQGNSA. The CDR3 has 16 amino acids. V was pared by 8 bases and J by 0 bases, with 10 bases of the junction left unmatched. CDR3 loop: CASFRSGKSSYNEQFF. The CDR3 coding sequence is TGTGCCAGCTTTCGCAGCGGGAAGAGCTCCTACAATGAGCAGTTCTTC.

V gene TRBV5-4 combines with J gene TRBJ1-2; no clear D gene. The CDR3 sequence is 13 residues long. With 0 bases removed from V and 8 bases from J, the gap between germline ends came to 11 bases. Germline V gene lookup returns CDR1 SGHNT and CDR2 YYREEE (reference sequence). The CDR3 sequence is CASSLESSGGYTF. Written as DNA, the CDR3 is TGTGCCAGCAGCTTGGAGTCTTCGGGCGGCTACACCTTC.

The DNA for the CDR3 is TGTGCCAGCCGAACTGTGGGGCTTTCTGGAAACACCATATATTTT. Residues: CASRTVGLSGNTIYF. The chain joins TRBV28 to TRBJ1-3, with D possibly being TRBD1 (5 bases). Germline V gene sequence: CDR1 MDHEN, CDR2 SYDVKM. V gave up 8 bases and J gave up 1 base, with 15 bases separating them. The CDR3 is 15 amino acids. Variable domain in full (rest from reference TRBV28 and TRBJ1-3): DVKVTQSSRYLVKRTGEKVFLECVQDMDHENMFWYRQDPGLGLRLIYFSYDVKMKEKGDIPEGYSVSREKKERFSLILESASTNQTSMYLCASRTVGLSGNTIYFGEGSWLTVV.

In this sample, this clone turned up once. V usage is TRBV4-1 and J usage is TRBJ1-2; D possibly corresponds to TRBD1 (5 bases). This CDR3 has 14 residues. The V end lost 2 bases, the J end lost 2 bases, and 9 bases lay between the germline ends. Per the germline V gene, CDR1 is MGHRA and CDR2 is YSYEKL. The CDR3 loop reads CASSQKAGNYGYTF. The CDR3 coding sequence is TGCGCCAGCAGCCAAAAAGCAGGGAACTATGGCTACACCTTC.

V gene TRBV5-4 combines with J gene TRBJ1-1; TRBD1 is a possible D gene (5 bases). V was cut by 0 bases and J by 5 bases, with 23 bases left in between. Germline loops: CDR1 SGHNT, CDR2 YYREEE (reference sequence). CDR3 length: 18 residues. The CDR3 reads CASSLELGRPSGGTEAFF. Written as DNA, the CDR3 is TGTGCCAGCAGCTTGGAATTGGGACGCCCCTCGGGGGGGACTGAAGCTTTCTTT.

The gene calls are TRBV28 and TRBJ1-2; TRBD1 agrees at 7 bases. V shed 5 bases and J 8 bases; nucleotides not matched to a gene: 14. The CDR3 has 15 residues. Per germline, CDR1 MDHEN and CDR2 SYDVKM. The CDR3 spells CASSARQGGPIGYTF. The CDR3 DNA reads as TGTGCCAGCAGTGCGAGACAGGGAGGACCTATCGGCTACACCTTC.

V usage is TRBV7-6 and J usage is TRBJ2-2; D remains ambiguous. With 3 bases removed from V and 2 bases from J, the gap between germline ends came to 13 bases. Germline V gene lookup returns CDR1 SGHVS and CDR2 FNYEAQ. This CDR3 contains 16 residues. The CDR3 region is CASSFSTPINTGELFF. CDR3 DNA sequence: TGTGCCAGCAGCTTCTCCACCCCGATAAACACCGGGGAGCTGTTTTTT.

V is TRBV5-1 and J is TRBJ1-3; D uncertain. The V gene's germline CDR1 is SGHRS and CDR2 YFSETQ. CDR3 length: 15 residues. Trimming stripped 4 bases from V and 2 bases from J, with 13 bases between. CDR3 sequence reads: CASSQDGGAGNTIYF. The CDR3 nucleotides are TGCGCCAGCAGCCAGGACGGAGGAGCTGGAAACACCATATATTTT.

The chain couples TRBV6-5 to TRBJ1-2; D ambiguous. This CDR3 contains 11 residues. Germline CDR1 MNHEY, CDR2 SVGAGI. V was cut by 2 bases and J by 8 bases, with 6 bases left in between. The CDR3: CASSYLGGYTF. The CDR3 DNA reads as TGTGCCAGCAGTTACCTCGGCGGCTACACCTTC.

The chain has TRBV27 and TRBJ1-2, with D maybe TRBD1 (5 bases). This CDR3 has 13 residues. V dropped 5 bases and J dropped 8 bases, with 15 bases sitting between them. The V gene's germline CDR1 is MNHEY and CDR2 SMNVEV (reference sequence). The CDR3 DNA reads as TGTGCCAGCAGTCCGGGGGGAATAGGGGGCTACACCTTC. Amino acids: CASSPGGIGGYTF.

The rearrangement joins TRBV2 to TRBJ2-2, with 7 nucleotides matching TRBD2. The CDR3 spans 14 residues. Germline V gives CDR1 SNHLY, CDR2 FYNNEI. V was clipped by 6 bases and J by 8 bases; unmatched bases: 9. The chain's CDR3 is CASRGGTTRGELFF. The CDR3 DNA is TGTGCCAGCAGGGGGGGGACCACCAGAGGGGAGCTGTTTTTT.

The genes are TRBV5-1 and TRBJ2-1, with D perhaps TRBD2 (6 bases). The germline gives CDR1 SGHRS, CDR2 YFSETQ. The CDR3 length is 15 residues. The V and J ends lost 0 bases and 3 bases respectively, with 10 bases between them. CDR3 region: CASSLVRGDYNEQFF. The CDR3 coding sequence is TGCGCCAGCAGCTTGGTGCGGGGCGACTACAATGAGCAGTTCTTC.

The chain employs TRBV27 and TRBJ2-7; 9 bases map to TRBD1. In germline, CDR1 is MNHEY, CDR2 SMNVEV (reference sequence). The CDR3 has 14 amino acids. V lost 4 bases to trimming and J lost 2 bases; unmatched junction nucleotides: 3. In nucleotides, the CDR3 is TGTGCCAGCAGTTCGCGACAGGGGGCCTACGAGCAGTACTTC. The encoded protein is CASSSRQGAYEQYF.

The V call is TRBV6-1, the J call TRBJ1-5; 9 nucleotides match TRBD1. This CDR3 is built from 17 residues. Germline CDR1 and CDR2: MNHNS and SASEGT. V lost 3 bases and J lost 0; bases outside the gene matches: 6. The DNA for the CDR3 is TGTGCCAGCAGTGATGGGACAGGGCTGTATAGCAATCAGCCCCAGCATTTT. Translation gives CASSDGTGLYSNQPQHF.

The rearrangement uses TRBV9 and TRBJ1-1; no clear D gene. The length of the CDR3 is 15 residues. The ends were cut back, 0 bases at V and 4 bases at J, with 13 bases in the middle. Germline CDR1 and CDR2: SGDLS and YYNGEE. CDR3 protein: CASSVVDHPGTEAFF. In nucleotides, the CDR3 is TGTGCCAGCAGCGTAGTCGACCACCCGGGCACTGAAGCTTTCTTT. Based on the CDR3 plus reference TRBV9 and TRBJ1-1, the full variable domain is DSGVTQTPKHLITATGQRVTLRCSPRSGDLSVYWYQQSLDQGLQFLIQYYNGEERAKGNILERFSAQQFPDLHSELNLSSLELGDSALYFCASSVVDHPGTEAFFGQGTRLTVV.

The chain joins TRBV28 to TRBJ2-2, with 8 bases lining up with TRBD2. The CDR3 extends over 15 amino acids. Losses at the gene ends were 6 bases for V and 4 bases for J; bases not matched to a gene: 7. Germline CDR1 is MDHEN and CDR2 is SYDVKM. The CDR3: CASSPPLAGTGELFF. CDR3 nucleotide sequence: TGTGCCAGCAGCCCCCCCCTAGCGGGCACCGGGGAGCTGTTTTTT.

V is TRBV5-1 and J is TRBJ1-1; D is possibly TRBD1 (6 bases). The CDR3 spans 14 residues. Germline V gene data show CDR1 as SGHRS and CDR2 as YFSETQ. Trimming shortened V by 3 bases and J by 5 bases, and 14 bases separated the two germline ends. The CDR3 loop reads CASSSAYTGTEAFF. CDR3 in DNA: TGCGCCAGCAGCTCCGCTTATACAGGGACTGAAGCTTTCTTT. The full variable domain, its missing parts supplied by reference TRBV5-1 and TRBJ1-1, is KAGVTQTPRYLIKTRGQQVTLSCSPISGHRSVSWYQQTPGQGLQFLFEYFSETQRNKGNFPGRFSGRQFSNSRSEMNVSTLELGDSALYLCASSSAYTGTEAFFGQGTRLTVV.

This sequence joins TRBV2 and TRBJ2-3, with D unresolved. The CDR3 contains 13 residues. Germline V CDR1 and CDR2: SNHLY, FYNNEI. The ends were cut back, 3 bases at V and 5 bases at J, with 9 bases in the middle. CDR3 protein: CASSDPPEDTQYF. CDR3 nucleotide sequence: TGTGCCAGCAGTGACCCCCCAGAAGATACGCAGTATTTT. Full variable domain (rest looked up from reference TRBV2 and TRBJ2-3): EPEVTQTPSHQVTQMGQEVILRCVPISNHLYFYWYRQILGQKVEFLVSFYNNEISEKSEIFDDQFSVERPDGSNFTLKIRSTKLEDSAMYFCASSDPPEDTQYFGPGTRLTVL.

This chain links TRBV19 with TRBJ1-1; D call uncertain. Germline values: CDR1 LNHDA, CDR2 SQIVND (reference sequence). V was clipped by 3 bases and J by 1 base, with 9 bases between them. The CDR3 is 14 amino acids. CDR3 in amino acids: CASSIPPWNTEAFF. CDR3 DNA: TGTGCCAGTAGTATCCCCCCTTGGAACACTGAAGCTTTCTTT. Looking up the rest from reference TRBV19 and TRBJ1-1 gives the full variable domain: DGGITQSPKYLFRKEGQNVTLSCEQNLNHDAMYWYRQDPGQGLRLIYYSQIVNDFQKGDIAEGYSVSREKKESFPLTVTSAQKNPTAFYLCASSIPPWNTEAFFGQGTRLTVV.

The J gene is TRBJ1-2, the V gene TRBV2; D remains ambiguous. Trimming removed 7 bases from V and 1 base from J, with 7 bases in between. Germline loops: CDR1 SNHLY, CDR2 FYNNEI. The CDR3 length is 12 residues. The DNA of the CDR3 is TGTGCCAGCAAGGCTATTAACTATGGCTACACCTTC. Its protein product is CASKAINYGYTF.

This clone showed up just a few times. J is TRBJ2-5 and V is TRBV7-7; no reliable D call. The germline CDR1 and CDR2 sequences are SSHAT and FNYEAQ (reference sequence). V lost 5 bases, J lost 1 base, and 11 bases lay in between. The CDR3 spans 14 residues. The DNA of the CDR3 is TGTGCCAGCAGCCGTTTGGGGTTCCAAGAGACCCAGTACTTC. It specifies CASSRLGFQETQYF.

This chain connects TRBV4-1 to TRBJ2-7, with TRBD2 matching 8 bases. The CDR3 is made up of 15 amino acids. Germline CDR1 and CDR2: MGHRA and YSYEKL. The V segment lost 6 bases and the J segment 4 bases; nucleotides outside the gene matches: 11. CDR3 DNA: TGCGCCAGCAGTCCAGTACCGGGACTAGAGTACGAGCAGTACGTC. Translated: CASSPVPGLEYEQYV.

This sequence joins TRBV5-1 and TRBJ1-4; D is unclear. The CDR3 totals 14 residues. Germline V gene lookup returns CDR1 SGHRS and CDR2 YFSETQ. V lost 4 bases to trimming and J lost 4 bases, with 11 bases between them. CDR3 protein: CASSPLRDNEKLFF. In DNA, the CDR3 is TGCGCCAGCAGCCCATTGCGGGATAATGAAAAACTGTTTTTT. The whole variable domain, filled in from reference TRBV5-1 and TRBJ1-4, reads KAGVTQTPRYLIKTRGQQVTLSCSPISGHRSVSWYQQTPGQGLQFLFEYFSETQRNKGNFPGRFSGRQFSNSRSEMNVSTLELGDSALYLCASSPLRDNEKLFFGSGTQLSVL.

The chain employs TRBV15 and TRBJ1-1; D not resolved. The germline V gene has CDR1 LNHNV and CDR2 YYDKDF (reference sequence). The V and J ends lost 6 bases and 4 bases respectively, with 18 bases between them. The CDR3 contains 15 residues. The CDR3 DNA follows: TGTGCCACCAGAATAGGGAGGGTCAAGGGCACTGAAGCTTTCTTT. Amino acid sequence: CATRIGRVKGTEAFF.